A selection of T cell receptor beta chains follows, all from one sample in a study of preoperative IRX-2 immunotherapy in early breast cancer. Sequenced by immunoSEQ multiplex PCR; TCRdb stores in-frame clones only, minus some. In the table there are about 37,000 clones, approximately 80% of which are singletons. The sequences come from lymph node tissue, collected after IRX-2 immunotherapy. The receptors shown here come from a human donor with breast cancer. Each CDR3 is given with its conserved first and last residue. A D gene is named only where the DNA matches it firmly. A clone size is listed for some rows: how often the clone was seen (once, few, many), or a class if it is expanded.

clone_size	j_call	d_call	v_call	cdr3_aa	cdr3_nt
-	TRBJ2-7	TRBD1	TRBV28	CASILGTGGYEQYF	TGTGCCAGCATCCTTGGGACAGGGGGCTACGAGCAGTACTTC
-	TRBJ2-1	TRBD1	TRBV12-5	CASVGPYPGGSGRNEQFF	TGTGCTAGTGTCGGCCCATACCCAGGGGGCTCAGGTCGTAATGAGCAGTTCTTC
-	TRBJ1-3	-	TRBV11-3	CASSKGTESNTIYF	TGTGCCAGCAGCAAAGGGACCGAGTCAAACACCATATATTTT
-	TRBJ1-2	-	TRBV11-3	CASSLGAATNYGYTF	TGTGCCAGCAGCTTAGGCGCGGCTACTAACTATGGCTACACCTTC
-	TRBJ2-2	TRBD1	TRBV6-8	CASRTDRDVGELFF	TGTGCCAGCAGGACGGACAGGGACGTCGGGGAGCTGTTTTTT
few	TRBJ1-3	-	TRBV6-8	CAADSSGNTIYF	TGTGCCGCTGACTCCTCTGGAAACACCATATATTTT
-	TRBJ1-1	TRBD1	TRBV6-8	CASSSGQMNTEAFF	TGTGCCAGCAGCTCGGGACAGATGAACACTGAAGCTTTCTTT
-	TRBJ2-7	-	TRBV18	CASSPQGDSGKYF	TGTGCCAGCTCACCACAGGGCGATTCAGGGAAGTACTTC
-	TRBJ1-2	-	TRBV7-8	CASSQESDSGYTF	TGTGCCAGCAGCCAAGAGTCTGACAGTGGCTACACCTTC
few	TRBJ2-7	TRBD1	TRBV11-3	CASSFAGTGEGEQYF	TGTGCCAGCAGCTTCGCCGGGACAGGGGAGGGCGAGCAGTACTTC
-	TRBJ2-2	-	TRBV10-3	CAISESLTPGETGELFF	TGTGCCATCAGTGAGTCTTTAACGCCTGGCGAGACCGGGGAGCTGTTTTTT
-	TRBJ1-6	-	TRBV30	CAWSVRGTGNSPLHF	TGTGCCTGGAGTGTAAGGGGCACGGGGAATTCACCCCTCCACTTT
-	TRBJ1-1	-	TRBV28	CASSSTGRLNTEAFF	TGTGCCAGCAGTTCCACTGGACGGCTGAACACTGAAGCTTTCTTT
once	TRBJ2-2	-	TRBV14	CASSQIRTGELFF	TGTGCCAGCAGCCAGATTCGGACCGGGGAGCTGTTTTTT
-	TRBJ2-5	-	TRBV10-2	CASSTTVQETQYF	TGCGCCAGCTCGACGACAGTCCAAGAGACCCAGTACTTC
once	TRBJ2-3	TRBD2	TRBV30	CAGAGGLTDTQYF	TGTGCCGGAGCGGGGGGGCTCACAGATACGCAGTATTTT
-	TRBJ2-3	TRBD1	TRBV12-5	CASGTGTGVNTDTQYF	TGTGCTAGTGGAACGGGGACAGGGGTGAATACAGATACGCAGTATTTT
once	TRBJ1-4	TRBD1	TRBV18	CASSPSGTGGFPTLFF	TGTGCCAGCTCACCATCCGGGACAGGGGGCTTCCCTACTCTGTTTTTT
-	TRBJ1-5	-	TRBV4-1	CASSQDAPPSNQPQHF	TGCGCCAGCAGCCAAGATGCCCCTCCGAGCAATCAACCCCAGCATTTT
-	TRBJ1-1	-	TRBV6-8	CASRRDAVEAFF	TGTGCCAGCAGGCGGGACGCCGTAGAAGCTTTCTTT
-	TRBJ1-5	-	TRBV7-6	CASSLGPSSNQPQHF	TGTGCCAGCAGCTTGGGGCCGAGTAGCAATCAGCCCCAGCATTTT
-	TRBJ2-7	-	TRBV4-1	CASSQTDSTYEQYF	TGCGCCAGCAGCCAAACGGACAGCACCTACGAGCAGTACTTC
-	TRBJ1-6	-	TRBV10-3	CAISESIGSPLHF	TGTGCCATCAGTGAGTCTATAGGGTCACCCCTCCACTTT
-	TRBJ1-5	TRBD1	TRBV6-8	CASDQGAGNQPQHF	TGTGCCAGTGACCAGGGGGCCGGCAATCAGCCCCAGCATTTT
-	TRBJ2-6	TRBD1	TRBV7-1	CASSVQGASGANVLTF	TGTGCCAGCAGCGTACAGGGGGCCTCTGGGGCCAACGTCCTGACTTTC
-	TRBJ1-2	TRBD1	TRBV11-3	CASSLGTGEMARTF	TGTGCCAGCAGCCTCGGGACAGGGGAGATGGCTAGGACCTTC
-	TRBJ1-5	TRBD1	TRBV23-1	CASSEDRADQPQHF	TGCGCCAGCAGCGAAGACAGGGCGGATCAGCCCCAGCATTTT
-	TRBJ1-1	-	TRBV14	CASSQVRVRVGTEAFF	TGTGCCAGCAGCCAAGTGCGAGTCAGGGTTGGGACTGAAGCTTTCTTT